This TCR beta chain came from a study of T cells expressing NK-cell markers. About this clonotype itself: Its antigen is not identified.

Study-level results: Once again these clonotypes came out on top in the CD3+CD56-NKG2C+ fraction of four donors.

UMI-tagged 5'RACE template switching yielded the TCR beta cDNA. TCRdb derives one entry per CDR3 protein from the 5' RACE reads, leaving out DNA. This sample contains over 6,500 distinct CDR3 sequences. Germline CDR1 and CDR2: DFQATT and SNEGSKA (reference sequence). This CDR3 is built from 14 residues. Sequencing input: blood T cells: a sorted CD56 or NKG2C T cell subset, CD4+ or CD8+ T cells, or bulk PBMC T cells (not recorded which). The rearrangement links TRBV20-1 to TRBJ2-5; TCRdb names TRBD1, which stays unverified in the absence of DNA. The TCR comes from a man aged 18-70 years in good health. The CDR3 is CSASTGADQETQYF.